These 29 T cell receptor beta chains share one sample of origin, sequenced in a study of cytomegalovirus exposure and HLA in healthy donors. The PCR was carried out with 60 Vbeta primers and 13 Jbeta primers. Sequenced by immunoSEQ multiplex PCR; TCRdb stores in-frame clones only, minus some. The sample contains about 130,000 clones, around 77% of which appear only once. Sequencing was done on a sample of PBMCs. These receptors originate from a man aged 50 or older in good health and CMV-seronegative.

This rearrangement joins TRBV7-2 to TRBJ1-2; 8 bases are shared with TRBD1. Germline V gene data show CDR1 as SGHTA and CDR2 as FQGNSA. With V trimmed by 4 bases and J by 5 bases, 6 bases remained unmatched. The CDR3 has 14 amino acids. As DNA, the CDR3 is TGTGCCAGCAGCTGGGGAGGGACAGGTTATGGCTACACCTTC. Translating it yields CASSWGGTGYGYTF.

Turning to this clone: The same CDR3 can be traced to other DNA sequences in this sample. This chain joins TRBV11-2 and TRBJ2-5; 7 bases agree with TRBD1. V trimming: 0 bases; J trimming: 2 bases; junction bases outside the gene matches: 3. Germline V lookup: CDR1 SGHAT, CDR2 FQNNGV. There are 15 residues in the CDR3. CDR3 nucleotides: TGTGCCAGCAGCTTAGACCGGACAGGACAAGAGACCCAGTACTTC. Translated: CASSLDRTGQETQYF.

CDR3: CASSDGGSNTDTQYF. CDR3 nucleotides: TGTGCCAGCAGTGACGGCGGGAGTAACACAGATACGCAGTATTTT. The gene calls are TRBV6-4 and TRBJ2-3; 7 positions match TRBD2. Germline trimming cut 2 bases from V and 2 bases from J; bases unmatched to any gene: 4. Germline V gene sequence: CDR1 MRHNA, CDR2 SNTAGT. The CDR3 sequence is 15 residues long.

The chain has TRBV6-5 and TRBJ2-7; TRBD1 is a possible D gene (7 bases). CDR3 length: 15 amino acids. Germline CDR1 reads MNHEY; CDR2 reads SVGAGI. The V gene lost 6 bases and the J gene lost 1 base, with 16 bases spanning the gap. The CDR3 reads CASRRLEQGSYEQYF. The CDR3 DNA follows: TGTGCCAGCAGGCGACTAGAACAGGGGTCCTACGAGCAGTACTTC.

The V gene is TRBV15, the J gene TRBJ2-5, with 8 bases fitting TRBD1. Germline CDR1 and CDR2: LNHNV and YYDKDF (reference sequence). V shed 4 bases and J 4 bases; nucleotides not matched to a gene: 2. This CDR3 spans 13 amino acids. Here the CDR3 DNA reads TGTGCCACCAGCAACGGACAGGGAGAGACCCAGTACTTC. Translated, it gives CATSNGQGETQYF. Looking up the rest from reference TRBV15 and TRBJ2-5 gives the full variable domain: DAMVIQNPRYQVTQFGKPVTLSCSQTLNHNVMYWYQQKSSQAPKLLFHYYDKDFNNEADTPDNFQSRRPNTSFCFLDIRSPGLGDTAMYLCATSNGQGETQYFGPGTRLLVL.

This clone occurred a few times. V and J are TRBV20-1 and TRBJ2-7; D not resolved. V was cut by 3 bases and J by 9 bases, with 12 bases left in between. This CDR3 contains 11 residues. The germline V gene has CDR1 DFQATT and CDR2 SNEGSKA (reference sequence). CDR3 amino acids: CSASVDSAQYF. The CDR3 DNA follows: TGCAGTGCTAGCGTCGACTCCGCGCAGTACTTC.

The sample holds a few counts of this clone. The V gene is TRBV4-1, the J gene TRBJ1-2; D uncertain. The CDR3 loop spans 11 amino acids. The V and J ends lost 2 bases and 8 bases respectively, with 6 bases between them. Germline CDR1 is MGHRA and CDR2 is YSYEKL. The CDR3 spells CASSQRGGYTF. The CDR3 nucleotides are TGCGCCAGCAGCCAAAGAGGGGGCTACACCTTC.

V is TRBV18 and J is TRBJ1-6; 7 bases agree with TRBD1. Trimming took 1 base from V and 10 from J; bases not matched to a gene: 4. The CDR3 has 14 amino acids. Germline loops: CDR1 KGHSH, CDR2 LQKENI. In nucleotides, the CDR3 is TGTGCCAGCTCACCACTCGACAGGGACTCACCCCTCCACTTT. It is translated as CASSPLDRDSPLHF.

The chain couples TRBV6-5 to TRBJ2-5, with 7 bases that match TRBD1. The end of the DNA aligns better with TRBJ2-7, so the J call may be wrong. Germline lookup yields CDR1 MNHEY and CDR2 SVGAGI. The CDR3 loop spans 15 amino acids. The CDR3 bases are TGTGCCAGCAGTTCTTCCGGGACAGCCCCCTACGAGCAGTACTTC. Translated: CASSSSGTAPYEQYF.

The chain is built from TRBV5-1 and TRBJ2-3; 10 positions agree with TRBD2. The germline V gene has CDR1 SGHRS and CDR2 YFSETQ. The CDR3 has 17 amino acids. Trimming at V came to 0 bases and at J to 2 bases, leaving 6 bases not matched to a gene. CDR3: CASSLAKAGGHTDTQYF. CDR3 bases: TGCGCCAGCAGCTTGGCCAAAGCGGGAGGGCACACAGATACGCAGTATTTT.

The rearrangement uses TRBV5-1 and TRBJ2-3, with a weak D call TRBD2 (6 bases). CDR1 SGHRS and CDR2 YFSETQ come from the germline V gene. V was pared by 2 bases and J by 0 bases, with 13 bases between. The CDR3 consists of 16 residues. CDR3 bases: TGCGCCAGCAGCTTAGGGACTCTTACTAGCACAGATACGCAGTATTTT. Protein: CASSLGTLTSTDTQYF.

This chain uses TRBV6-5 with TRBJ1-2; 7 bases agree with TRBD1. V lost 6 bases and J lost 4; bases outside the gene matches: 5. This CDR3 has 13 residues. Germline CDR1 and CDR2: MNHEY and SVGAGI. The CDR3 loop reads CASRQGMGYGYTF. CDR3 in DNA: TGTGCCAGCAGACAGGGGATGGGCTATGGCTACACCTTC.

V usage is TRBV10-2 and J usage is TRBJ1-1; D call uncertain. The germline V gene has CDR1 WSHSY and CDR2 SAAADI. Between the trimmed V and J ends, which lost 8 bases and 1 base, there was a span of 20 bases. This CDR3 has 16 amino acids. CDR3 loop: CASAVGSRRPNTEAFF. CDR3 bases: TGCGCCAGCGCGGTCGGATCCCGACGCCCGAACACTGAAGCTTTCTTT.

A word on this clone: One junction end disagrees with the germline gene, perhaps due to a read error. This rearrangement joins TRBV20-1 to TRBJ1-2; possible D gene TRBD1, 6 bases. Germline lookup yields CDR1 DFQATT and CDR2 SNEGSKA (reference sequence). There are 9 residues in the CDR3. This CDR3 is CSAKGGDLF. The CDR3 coding sequence is TGCAGTGCTAAGGGGGGGGATCTCTTC.

This chain uses TRBV25-1 with TRBJ1-4, with 9 nucleotides matching TRBD1. Per the germline V gene, CDR1 is MGHDK and CDR2 is SYGVNS. V lost 1 base and J lost 8; bases outside the gene matches: 5. This CDR3 region has 15 residues. The CDR3 DNA reads TGTGCCAGCAGTGAATTGGGGACAGGGAGCGAAAAACTGTTTTTT. Its translation is CASSELGTGSEKLFF.

The rearrangement joins TRBV28 to TRBJ1-5; D may be TRBD1 (5 bases). The CDR3 has 14 residues. Germline CDR1 reads MDHEN; CDR2 reads SYDVKM. The V gene lost 1 base and the J gene lost 3 bases, with 7 bases spanning the gap. The CDR3 protein is CASSLSGFNQPQHF. CDR3 sequence (DNA): TGTGCCAGCAGTTTATCAGGGTTCAATCAGCCCCAGCATTTT.

The V call is TRBV6-6, the J call TRBJ1-5, with D possibly being TRBD1 (5 bases). CDR3 size: 15 residues. The V gene lost 0 bases and the J gene lost 8 bases, with 14 bases spanning the gap. Germline-derived CDR1 and CDR2 are MNHNY and SVGAGI (reference sequence). The CDR3 spells CASSYSSGLGEPQHF. The CDR3, as DNA: TGTGCCAGCAGTTACTCGTCGGGACTGGGGGAGCCCCAGCATTTT.

V is TRBV14 and J is TRBJ2-2; D is possibly TRBD1 (6 bases). This CDR3 has 14 residues. The V and J ends lost 6 bases and 5 bases respectively, with 13 bases between them. Germline values: CDR1 SGHDN, CDR2 FVKESK. DNA of the CDR3: TGTGCCAGCAGACAACAGGGATATACCGGGGAGCTGTTTTTT. This sequence encodes CASRQQGYTGELFF.

This clone showed up just once. The rearrangement links TRBV7-2 to TRBJ2-3; D gene ambiguous. This CDR3 spans 13 amino acids. Germline CDR1 reads SGHTA; CDR2 reads FQGNSA. V was trimmed by 5 bases and J by 0 bases, leaving 6 bases between them. The chain's CDR3 is CASSGPSTDTQYF. CDR3 nucleotides: TGTGCCAGCAGCGGGCCTAGCACAGATACGCAGTATTTT.

The gene calls are TRBV19 and TRBJ1-5, with unresolved D. Trimming removed 0 bases at V and 6 bases at J, with 6 bases between. CDR1 is LNHDA and CDR2 is SQIVND in the germline V gene (reference sequence). The CDR3 extends over 13 amino acids. CDR3 protein: CASSIDRGQPQHF. Here the CDR3 DNA reads TGTGCCAGTAGTATAGATCGGGGTCAGCCCCAGCATTTT. The variable domain in full, completed from reference TRBV19 and TRBJ1-5, reads DGGITQSPKYLFRKEGQNVTLSCEQNLNHDAMYWYRQDPGQGLRLIYYSQIVNDFQKGDIAEGYSVSREKKESFPLTVTSAQKNPTAFYLCASSIDRGQPQHFGDGTRLSIL.

This clone was observed a few times. V usage is TRBV15 and J usage is TRBJ2-6; TRBD1 aligns across 7 bases. The CDR3 runs to 16 residues. From germline, CDR1 is LNHNV and CDR2 YYDKDF (reference sequence). The J segment lost 4 bases and the V segment lost 2 bases, leaving 5 bases of the junction unmatched. Here the CDR3 reads CATSRQTGPGANVLTF. The CDR3 DNA reads TGTGCCACCAGCAGACAGACAGGGCCCGGGGCCAACGTCCTGACTTTC.

This clone was seen only once. This chain connects TRBV14 to TRBJ2-2; no clear D gene. CDR3 length: 13 residues. CDR1 is SGHDN and CDR2 is FVKESK in the germline V gene. Trimming pared 1 base from V and 7 bases from J, leaving 7 bases between. This CDR3 is CASSQAQDGELFF. The CDR3 DNA is TGTGCCAGCAGCCAAGCCCAGGACGGGGAGCTGTTTTTT.

This clone has a handful of counts. The chain joins TRBV7-6 to TRBJ2-1, with 7 bases that match TRBD2. This CDR3 has 15 residues. Germline V CDR1 and CDR2: SGHVS, FNYEAQ. Unmatched junction bases numbered 8, after V lost 2 bases and J lost 7 bases. Written as DNA, the CDR3 is TGTGCCAGCAGCTTAAGTGGCGGGAGAGGGAATGAGCAGTTCTTC. It translates to CASSLSGGRGNEQFF.

This clone was counted a single time. Written as DNA, the CDR3 is TGCAGCGTTGAGGCCCAGGGGTTTGGCAATCAGCCCCAGCATTTT. Translating it yields CSVEAQGFGNQPQHF. The J gene is TRBJ1-5, the V gene TRBV29-1; D may be TRBD1 (6 bases). The length of the CDR3 is 15 residues. Looked up from germline, CDR1 is SQVTM and CDR2 is ANQGSEA. V shed 3 bases and J shed 2 bases, with 14 bases lying between them.

This chain uses TRBV5-8 with TRBJ2-2; D possibly corresponds to TRBD2 (6 bases). CDR3 size: 15 residues. Trimming shortened V by 4 bases and J by 2 bases, and 12 bases separated the two germline ends. The germline V gene has CDR1 SGHTS and CDR2 YDEGEE. CDR3 sequence reads: CASSIRDSNTGELFF. The CDR3 DNA sequence: TGTGCCAGCAGCATCCGGGACTCAAACACCGGGGAGCTGTTTTTT.

The rearrangement joins TRBV10-2 to TRBJ1-5; the match to TRBD1 covers 8 bases. Trimming cost V 4 bases and J 6 bases; bases outside gene matches: 5. The CDR3 totals 14 residues. Germline loops: CDR1 WSHSY, CDR2 SAAADI. The CDR3 DNA sequence: TGCGCCAGCAGTGGGCAGGGGGCCGCTCAGCCCCAGCATTTT. Translating gives CASSGQGAAQPQHF.

This chain links TRBV15 with TRBJ1-3; TRBD1 aligns across 8 bases. Looked up from germline, CDR1 is LNHNV and CDR2 is YYDKDF (reference sequence). The trim removed 3 bases at V and 7 bases at J, leaving 17 bases unmatched. This CDR3 is built from 18 residues. The CDR3 here is CATSSRDRGQIRGNTIYF. CDR3 sequence (DNA): TGTGCCACCAGCAGTCGCGACAGGGGACAGATACGAGGGAACACCATATATTTT.

The chain employs TRBV5-4 and TRBJ2-5; 13 nucleotides agree with TRBD2. CDR1 is SGHNT, CDR2 YYREEE, per germline (reference sequence). Trimming at V came to 4 bases and at J to 6 bases, leaving 6 bases not matched to a gene. The CDR3 is 15 amino acids. The CDR3 loop reads CASSLGTSGTKTQYF. In DNA, the CDR3 is TGTGCCAGCAGCCTGGGGACTAGCGGGACGAAGACCCAGTACTTC.

The chain employs TRBV18 and TRBJ1-1; TRBD1 might be the D (6 bases). The CDR3 extends over 17 amino acids. Germline V gene data show CDR1 as KGHSH and CDR2 as LQKENI. Trimming took off 1 base at V and 1 base at J, with 16 bases between the two ends. The CDR3 DNA reads as TGTGCCAGCTCACCACGAGTTACAGGGTCGGAGAACACTGAAGCTTTCTTT. Protein sequence: CASSPRVTGSENTEAFF.